Below, 21 T cell receptor beta chains from the same sample are listed, as sequenced in a study of T cells in Graves' hyperthyroidism and ophthalmopathy. Amplified TCR beta CDR3 regions derived from RNA transcripts. With the HTBI primer set, the TCR CDR3 went through a first round of RT-PCR. TCRdb reprocessed the multiplex PCR reads with MiXCR, giving one entry per CDR3 protein. The repertoire holds about 420,000 distinct CDR3 sequences, with roughly 15% as singletons. Sequenced input: blood. The receptors derive from a woman between 18 and 29 years old with Graves' hyperthyroidism.

This clonotype has a handful of counts. The CDR3 region has the DNA TGTGCCAGCAGTAGCCCGACCGGGACTAGCGGGAATTTCGAGCAGTACTTC. This translates into CASSSPTGTSGNFEQYF. The chain uses TRBV12-3 or TRBV12-4 and TRBJ2-7; 13 nucleotides align to TRBD2. With V trimmed by 5 bases and J by 6 bases, 13 bases remained unmatched. This CDR3 has 17 residues.

The V and J genes are TRBV6-2 or TRBV6-3 and TRBJ1-1, with TRBD1 as a possible D gene (6 bases). Per the germline V gene, CDR1 is MNHEY and CDR2 is SVGEGT. The CDR3 has 13 residues. The V end was cut by 10 bases, the J end by 0 bases, with 12 bases between. Here the CDR3 reads CATRRGVNTEAFF. CDR3 nucleotides: TGTGCCACCCGGAGGGGGGTGAACACTGAAGCTTTCTTT.

The rearrangement links TRBV20-1 to TRBJ1-4; D is undetermined. Germline values: CDR1 DFQATT, CDR2 SNEGSKA (reference sequence). The CDR3 sequence is 13 residues long. Trimming stripped 1 base from V and 5 bases from J, with 8 bases between. The CDR3 DNA reads TGCAGTGCTAGAGTACAGAGAAATGAAAAACTGTTTTTT. Protein: CSARVQRNEKLFF.

This chain connects TRBV9 to TRBJ1-3, with D unclear. CDR1 and CDR2 from the germline V gene are SGDLS and YYNGEE. The CDR3 runs 15 residues. Trimming shortened V by 4 bases and J by 1 base, and 12 bases separated the two germline ends. This CDR3 is CASSPWGGSGNTIYF. CDR3 DNA: TGTGCCAGCAGCCCATGGGGAGGATCTGGAAACACCATATATTTT.

The table lists this clonotype with a few counts. This chain connects TRBV20-1 to TRBJ2-7; perhaps D is TRBD1 or TRBD2 (5 bases each). The CDR3 sequence is 14 residues long. CDR1 is DFQATT and CDR2 is SNEGSKA in the germline V gene (reference sequence). Deletions cut 7 bases from V and 2 bases from J, with 18 bases between. The CDR3 here is CSGKAEGPAYEQYF. The CDR3 DNA reads as TGCAGTGGAAAAGCCGAGGGACCGGCCTACGAGCAGTACTTC.

This clonotype was detected ten times or more. This chain uses TRBV3-1 with TRBJ2-3; D is undetermined. With 4 bases removed from V and 5 bases from J, the gap between germline ends came to 16 bases. The CDR3 length is 15 residues. Germline CDR1 LGHDT, CDR2 YNNKEL (reference sequence). The CDR3 protein is CASSPRIRDKDTQYF. CDR3 DNA: TGTGCCAGCAGCCCTAGGATTCGTGACAAAGATACGCAGTATTTT.

The J gene is TRBJ1-1, the V gene TRBV19; weak D call: TRBD1 (5 bases). The V gene lost 3 bases and the J gene lost 4 bases, with 15 bases spanning the gap. The CDR3 contains 15 residues. Germline values: CDR1 LNHDA, CDR2 SQIVND (reference sequence). The CDR3 DNA is TGTGCCAGTAGTATTGGGGGGACGCTGGGCACTGAAGCTTTCTTT. Encoded protein: CASSIGGTLGTEAFF.

This clonotype was counted between two and nine times. The V call is TRBV29-1, the J call TRBJ2-7, with TRBD2 identical over 7 bases. Germline V gives CDR1 SQVTM, CDR2 ANQGSEA. This CDR3 has 13 residues. V lost 4 bases and J lost 5; bases outside the gene matches: 8. This chain's CDR3 is CSVGGRARDEQYF. CDR3 nucleotide sequence: TGCAGCGTTGGGGGGAGGGCCAGGGACGAGCAGTACTTC.

The chain has TRBV11-3 and TRBJ2-1, with 9 bases fitting TRBD1. Trimming cost V 5 bases and J 1 base; bases outside gene matches: 6. The CDR3 runs to 16 residues. The germline CDR1 and CDR2 sequences are SGHNT and YENEEA. The CDR3 DNA reads as TGTGCCAGCAGCGCCGGGACAGGGAGGTCCTACAATGAGCAGTTCTTC. Residues: CASSAGTGRSYNEQFF.

This clonotype was recorded at least ten times. The gene calls are TRBV2 and TRBJ2-3; weak D call: TRBD2 (5 bases). The CDR3 extends over 14 amino acids. CDR1 and CDR2 from the germline V gene are SNHLY and FYNNEI. V was clipped by 4 bases and J by 1 base, with 9 bases between them. The CDR3 loop is CASSVGRGTDTQYF. The CDR3 DNA sequence: TGTGCCAGCAGTGTTGGGAGAGGCACAGATACGCAGTATTTT.

The sample holds many counts of this clonotype. The chain carries TRBV12-3 or TRBV12-4 and TRBJ1-4; D is uncertain. The germline V and J ends were trimmed by 0 bases and 7 bases, with 12 bases remaining between them. The CDR3 spans 15 residues. The CDR3 loop reads CASSLAGEVGEKLFF. The CDR3 DNA sequence: TGTGCCAGCAGTTTAGCCGGTGAAGTGGGTGAAAAACTGTTTTTT.

This chain uses TRBV12-3 or TRBV12-4 with TRBJ1-4; D is possibly TRBD1 (5 bases). V was shortened by 9 bases and J by 6 bases, with 17 bases between the two germline ends. CDR3 size: 14 residues. CDR3 in amino acids: CASNLWGLDEKLFF. The DNA of the CDR3 is TGTGCCAGTAATCTGTGGGGGTTAGATGAAAAACTGTTTTTT.

This clonotype occurred many times. The CDR3 DNA reads as TGTGCCAGCAGTTTACTGTACCGGCGGCGGATGACTTACTACGAGCAGTACTTC. It encodes CASSLLYRRRMTYYEQYF. The chain has TRBV12-3 or TRBV12-4 and TRBJ2-7; D is undetermined. The CDR3 runs to 18 residues. V lost 2 bases to trimming and J lost 3 bases, with 23 bases between them.

On this clonotype itself: This could be a read error, since a much larger clone is one nucleotide away. The chain carries TRBV12-3 or TRBV12-4 and TRBJ2-3, with 15 bases identical to TRBD2. This CDR3 has 17 residues. V trimming: 4 bases; J trimming: 5 bases; junction bases outside the gene matches: 7. DNA for the CDR3: TGTGCCAGCAGTTCGTGGACTAGCGGGAGGGCCTTAGATACGCAGTATTTT. It encodes CASSSWTSGRALDTQYF.

This clonotype was recorded at least ten times. The chain recombines TRBV7-9 with TRBJ2-7, with D tentatively TRBD2 (5 bases). Germline values: CDR1 SEHNR, CDR2 FQNEAQ (reference sequence). Trimming cost V 4 bases and J 5 bases, with 12 bases left between them. CDR3 length equals 13 residues. The CDR3 region is CASSSPTRDEQYF. The CDR3 nucleotides are TGTGCCAGCAGCTCACCCACTAGGGACGAGCAGTACTTC.

This clonotype came up many times. This sequence joins TRBV7-2 and TRBJ2-3, with a possible D match to TRBD2 (5 bases). Looked up from germline, CDR1 is SGHTA and CDR2 is FQGNSA. The CDR3 runs 16 residues. V gave up 0 bases and J gave up 0 bases, with 10 bases separating them. CDR3 sequence: CASSLAQADSTDTQYF. The CDR3, as DNA: TGTGCCAGCAGCTTAGCGCAAGCGGATAGCACAGATACGCAGTATTTT.

V usage is TRBV6-1 and J usage is TRBJ1-5; 8 nucleotides align to TRBD1. The V gene end was trimmed by 6 bases and the J gene end by 1 base; junction bases not matched to a gene: 14. In germline, CDR1 is MNHNS, CDR2 SASEGT. This CDR3 has 18 residues. As DNA, the CDR3 is TGTGCCAGCAGCCTTACAGGGGGTAGCGTGGTCAGCAATCAGCCCCAGCATTTT. This sequence encodes CASSLTGGSVVSNQPQHF.

A few counts support this clonotype. The J gene is TRBJ1-5, the V gene TRBV15; D gene unclear. The V gene lost 0 bases and the J gene lost 4 bases, with 1 base spanning the gap. Germline lookup yields CDR1 LNHNV and CDR2 YYDKDF (reference sequence). The CDR3 loop spans 12 amino acids. The DNA of the CDR3 is TGTGCCACCAGCAGAGATAATCAGCCCCAGCATTTT. Translated, it gives CATSRDNQPQHF.

This clonotype was seen ten or more times. The chain links TRBV20-1 to TRBJ2-7; D uncertain. CDR1 DFQATT and CDR2 SNEGSKA come from the germline V gene (reference sequence). The CDR3 extends over 13 amino acids. Trimming removed 4 bases at V and 5 bases at J, with 15 bases between. The CDR3 loop reads CSAIRDDNNEQYF. CDR3 bases: TGCAGTGCTATCCGAGACGATAACAACGAGCAGTACTTC.

This clonotype has a count of ten or more. This rearrangement joins TRBV28 to TRBJ2-1; perhaps TRBD1 as D (5 bases). V lost 6 bases to trimming and J lost 1 base, with 7 bases between them. This CDR3 is built from 13 residues. Germline assignment: CDR1 MDHEN and CDR2 SYDVKM. This CDR3 reads CASSRQSYNEQFF. The CDR3 region has the DNA TGTGCCAGCAGCAGACAGTCCTACAATGAGCAGTTCTTC.

This clonotype came up a few times. The chain carries TRBV5-1 and TRBJ1-5; no clear D gene. The CDR3 is 14 residues long. Trimming removed 3 bases at V and 5 bases at J, with 12 bases between. Germline CDR1 is SGHRS and CDR2 is YFSETQ. CDR3 region: CASSSLGGDQPQHF. The CDR3 DNA reads as TGCGCCAGCAGCTCCCTCGGCGGGGATCAGCCCCAGCATTTT.